Following are 31 T cell receptor beta chains from one sample sequenced in a study of CD8+CD57+ T cells in acquired aplastic anemia (dated by TCRdb to about 2018). Instrument on record: Illumina HiSeq 2000. Profiling of TCR beta VDJ combinations and CDR3 sequences used genomic DNA as the template. TCRdb cleaned the public reads at Q25 with fastp, built clones with MiXCR and kept in-frame beta chains. Every CDR3 protein is listed once, alongside the most common genes and DNA of its rows. The sample table contains fewer than 200,000 distinct CDR3 sequences; only one count was recorded for around 50% of them. The ten largest clones take up around 13% of the sample. Flow cytometry had shown CD8+CD57+ cell expansion in the patients selected for sequencing. Input material: sorted CD4+, CD8+, or CD8+CD57+ T cells (not recorded which) from PBMCs. The receptors here all came from a human donor with aplastic anemia.

The chain employs TRBV6-4 and TRBJ2-3; D unclear. V lost 4 bases and J 6 bases, leaving 14 bases between the germline ends. CDR1 and CDR2 from the germline V gene are MRHNA and SNTAGT. The CDR3 extends over 14 amino acids. The CDR3 reads CASSVGSGVDTQYF. CDR3 coding DNA: TGTGCCAGCAGTGTGGGCTCAGGTGTGGATACGCAGTATTTT.

In its sample, this clonotype was seen many times. In DNA, the CDR3 is TGTGCCAGCAAGGACAGGGCATCTGTAGCCCTCCACTTT. Protein: CASKDRASVALHF. The rearrangement links TRBV27 to TRBJ1-6; 8 positions agree with TRBD1. Germline V gene sequence: CDR1 MNHEY, CDR2 SMNVEV (reference sequence). The length of the CDR3 is 13 residues. V lost 7 bases and J lost 14; bases outside the gene matches: 10.

This rearrangement joins TRBV30 to TRBJ1-5, with 7 positions matching TRBD1. Germline V gene data show CDR1 as GTSNPN and CDR2 as SVGIG (reference sequence). CDR3 size: 15 residues. The V gene end was trimmed by 2 bases and the J gene end by 2 bases; junction bases not matched to a gene: 6. CDR3 nucleotides: TGTGCCTGGAGTAAAGGGGGCGCGGGCAATCAGCCCCAGCATTTT. Its protein is CAWSKGGAGNQPQHF.

Details on this clonotype: One end of the junction is discordant with germline, which a read error may explain. J is TRBJ1-1 and V is TRBV20-1; unclear D gene. Looked up from germline, CDR1 is DFQATT and CDR2 is SNEGSKA (reference sequence). The CDR3 consists of 10 residues. For the CDR3, the DNA is TGCAGTGCTCGAGAAGCTGAAGCTTTCTTT. The encoded protein is CSAREAEAFF.

The chain carries TRBV24-1 and TRBJ2-1; 10 nucleotides align to TRBD1. This CDR3 has 12 amino acids. V lost 11 bases to trimming and J lost 14 bases; unmatched junction nucleotides: 11. CDR1 and CDR2 (germline): KGHDR, SFDVKD. This chain's CDR3 is CASSPWDRGKFF. Written as DNA, the CDR3 is TGTGCCAGTAGTCCCTGGGACAGGGGTAAGTTCTTC.

The chain links TRBV14 to TRBJ2-5, with D hard to call. V lost 0 bases, J lost 5 bases, and 7 bases lay in between. The CDR3 runs 13 residues. Looked up from germline, CDR1 is SGHDN and CDR2 is FVKESK. The CDR3 protein is CASSQDITETQYF. The CDR3 nucleotides read TGTGCCAGCAGCCAAGATATAACGGAGACCCAGTACTTC.

Details on this clonotype: A read error may be the cause here, since a much bigger clone is one base away. The CDR3, as DNA: TGTGCCAGCAGCTTAGCCCTCAGAGGGGGTCTTTCCTACGAGCAGAACTTC. This codes for CASSLALRGGLSYEQNF. This sequence joins TRBV7-2 and TRBJ2-7; D is perhaps TRBD1 (6 bases). The germline V gene has CDR1 SGHTA and CDR2 FQGNSA. This CDR3 comprises 17 residues.

Only one count was recorded for this clonotype. The junction shows a germline mismatch at one end, possibly a read error. The V and J genes are TRBV10-3 and TRBJ2-7; TRBD2 matches at 9 bases. The germline gives CDR1 ENHRY, CDR2 SYGVKD. This CDR3 contains 16 residues. As DNA, the CDR3 is TGTGCAATCAGTGAGTCCCCAGCGGGGGGATCGTACGAGCAGTACTTC. Translating gives CAISESPAGGSYEQYF.

The chain joins TRBV7-2 to TRBJ2-7; TRBD2 matches at 14 bases. The V and J ends lost 2 bases and 4 bases, in that order; junction bases with no gene match: 10. CDR1 SGHTA and CDR2 FQGNSA come from the germline V gene. This CDR3 comprises 18 residues. Here the CDR3 reads CASSLTPPGLAGAYEQYF. Written as DNA, the CDR3 is TGTGCCAGCAGCTTAACCCCCCCGGGACTAGCGGGAGCTTACGAGCAGTACTTC.

This clonotype was picked up many times. The chain combines TRBV7-8 with TRBJ2-2; D uncertain. Per germline, CDR1 SGHVS and CDR2 FQNEAQ. Trimming cost V 5 bases and J 0 bases, with 10 bases left between them. The CDR3 sequence is 15 residues long. The CDR3 protein is CASSPRKANTGELFF. CDR3 bases: TGTGCCAGCAGCCCGCGAAAAGCGAACACCGGGGAGCTGTTTTTT.

The rearrangement uses TRBV10-3 and TRBJ2-2; D is unclear. Germline CDR1 ENHRY, CDR2 SYGVKD. The germline V and J ends were trimmed by 7 bases and 1 base, with 7 bases remaining between them. The CDR3 has 13 amino acids. The CDR3 DNA is TGTGCCATCACTCCAGGGAACACCGGGGAGCTGTTTTTT. Translating it yields CAITPGNTGELFF.

Many counts were recorded for this clonotype. The chain combines TRBV12-3 or TRBV12-4 with TRBJ1-3; D perhaps matches TRBD1 (6 bases). With 2 bases removed from V and 16 bases from J, the gap between germline ends came to 18 bases. CDR3 length equals 13 residues. The CDR3 sequence: CASSLRSGGHGYF. The CDR3 coding sequence is TGTGCCAGCAGTTTACGGTCGGGGGGGCACGGGTATTTT.

The chain has TRBV29-1 and TRBJ1-3, with 9 nucleotides matching TRBD1. The germline V gene has CDR1 SQVTM and CDR2 ANQGSEA. After removal of 3 bases from V and 1 base from J, the junction contained 1 base not matched to a gene. CDR3 size: 14 residues. The CDR3 DNA follows: TGCAGCGTTGAGGGACAGGGATCTGGAAACACCATATATTTT. Protein: CSVEGQGSGNTIYF.

This clonotype occurred many times. V is TRBV5-4 and J is TRBJ2-1; 8 nucleotides align to TRBD2. The germline CDR1 and CDR2 sequences are SGHNT and YYREEE (reference sequence). The length of the CDR3 is 15 residues. V was pared by 3 bases and J by 2 bases, with 4 bases of the junction left unmatched. Here the CDR3 DNA reads TGTGCCAGCAGCTCCGCGGGGGGAACCTACAATGAGCAGTTCTTC. This codes for CASSSAGGTYNEQFF.

The chain combines TRBV7-9 with TRBJ1-1, with D unresolved. The CDR3 consists of 11 residues. Germline CDR1 and CDR2: SEHNR and FQNEAQ (reference sequence). Trimming left V 5 bases short and J 8 bases short, with 9 bases between. The CDR3 spells CASSLGSEAFF. CDR3 nucleotides: TGTGCCAGCAGCCTGGGCTCGGAAGCTTTCTTT.

CDR3 amino acids: CASTTLSSPCEQYF. In nucleotides, the CDR3 is TGTGCCAGCACCACACTATCCTCCCCCTGCGAGCAGTACTTC. The genes are TRBV12-3 or TRBV12-4 and TRBJ2-7; D is unclear. This CDR3 has 14 residues. The V end lost 7 bases, the J end lost 6 bases, and 19 bases lay between the germline ends.

This clonotype appeared a few times. This sequence joins TRBV6-1 and TRBJ2-4, with TRBD1 matching 7 bases. The ends lost 7 bases at V and 0 bases at J; junction bases unmatched: 9. The CDR3 is made up of 16 amino acids. CDR1 is MNHNS and CDR2 is SASEGT in the germline V gene. The chain's CDR3 is CASNGQELIAKNIQYF. CDR3 DNA sequence: TGTGCCAGCAACGGACAGGAGCTAATAGCCAAAAACATTCAGTACTTC.

The chain uses TRBV9 and TRBJ2-3, with 10 positions matching TRBD2. With V trimmed by 5 bases and J by 2 bases, 8 bases remained unmatched. The CDR3 length is 16 residues. Germline CDR1 is SGDLS and CDR2 is YYNGEE. CDR3 nucleotides: TGTGCCAGCAGTGCCTCACTAGCGGGGTTCACAGATACGCAGTATTTT. Amino acid sequence: CASSASLAGFTDTQYF.

In this sample, this clonotype turned up many times. The chain is built from TRBV5-8 and TRBJ1-2; D ambiguous. Trimming left V 4 bases short and J 7 bases short, with 17 bases between. From germline, CDR1 is SGHTS and CDR2 YDEGEE. This CDR3 has 14 amino acids. The DNA of the CDR3 is TGTGCCAGCAGCCCGGTGTACGAGTCCGGTGGCTACACCTTC. The encoded protein is CASSPVYESGGYTF.

This clonotype has more than one count but fewer than ten. The V gene is TRBV19, the J gene TRBJ2-3; tentative D call: TRBD2 (6 bases). The ends were cut back, 10 bases at V and 5 bases at J, with 19 bases in the middle. The CDR3 length is 14 residues. Germline CDR1 reads LNHDA; CDR2 reads SQIVND (reference sequence). Here the CDR3 DNA reads TGTGCCACTATGGGACTCTCCGAGGGAGATACGCAGTATTTT. This encodes CATMGLSEGDTQYF.

This clonotype was seen at least ten times. The chain has TRBV5-1 and TRBJ1-6; TRBD1 is a possible D gene (6 bases). In germline, CDR1 is SGHRS, CDR2 YFSETQ. The V gene lost 4 bases and the J gene lost 11 bases, with 16 bases spanning the gap. The CDR3 spans 14 residues. CDR3 DNA: TGCGCCAGCAGCAGAACAGGGTCCGAACCACCCCTCCACTTT. This encodes CASSRTGSEPPLHF. Based on the CDR3 plus reference TRBV5-1 and TRBJ1-6, the full variable domain is KAGVTQTPRYLIKTRGQQVTLSCSPISGHRSVSWYQQTPGQGLQFLFEYFSETQRNKGNFPGRFSGRQFSNSRSEMNVSTLELGDSALYLCASSRTGSEPPLHFGNGTRLTVT.

This clonotype has just one count. The chain uses TRBV10-3 and TRBJ1-6; 11 positions agree with TRBD1. The CDR3 is made up of 14 amino acids. Germline lookup yields CDR1 ENHRY and CDR2 SYGVKD. Trimming removed 7 bases from V and 9 bases from J; junction bases left unmatched: 5. The CDR3 nucleotides read TGTGCCATCAACGGACAGGGGGCGGCTTCACCCCTCCACTTT. Translation: CAINGQGAASPLHF.

The V and J genes are TRBV11-2 and TRBJ1-4, with D possibly TRBD1 on 6 matching bases. The germline CDR1 and CDR2 sequences are SGHAT and FQNNGV. Trimming stripped 0 bases from V and 9 bases from J, with 17 bases between. The CDR3 loop spans 16 amino acids. The CDR3 here is CASSLEAQGTGQKLFF. In nucleotides, the CDR3 is TGTGCCAGCAGCTTAGAAGCTCAGGGAACAGGGCAAAAACTGTTTTTT.

A few counts support this clonotype. The J gene is TRBJ2-5, the V gene TRBV2; D is tentatively TRBD1 or TRBD2 (6 bases each). The CDR3 loop spans 15 amino acids. V lost 8 bases, J lost 4 bases, and 20 bases lay in between. The V gene's germline CDR1 is SNHLY and CDR2 FYNNEI. The CDR3 nucleotides read TGTGCCAGCCAATTAAGGAGGGGGAGAGGAGAGACCCAGTACTTC. It translates to CASQLRRGRGETQYF.

The V and J genes are TRBV20-1 and TRBJ1-5; 9 nucleotides line up with TRBD1. The ends lost 5 bases at V and 1 base at J; junction bases unmatched: 6. The V gene's germline CDR1 is DFQATT and CDR2 SNEGSKA (reference sequence). This CDR3 spans 15 amino acids. CDR3 sequence reads: CSARTGGVSNQPQHF. CDR3 bases: TGCAGTGCTCGCACAGGGGGCGTCAGCAATCAGCCCCAGCATTTT.

This chain uses TRBV2 with TRBJ2-7; tentative D call: TRBD1 (6 bases). The CDR3 consists of 13 residues. Germline V gives CDR1 SNHLY, CDR2 FYNNEI. Trimming stripped 5 bases from V and 2 bases from J, with 10 bases between. The CDR3 spells CASSWGQAYEQYF. CDR3 DNA sequence: TGTGCCAGCAGTTGGGGGCAAGCCTACGAGCAGTACTTC.

This clonotype was counted between two and nine times. The chain is built from TRBV15 and TRBJ2-2, with a tentative D call TRBD2 (6 bases). V shed 4 bases and J shed 3 bases, with 15 bases lying between them. The germline gives CDR1 LNHNV, CDR2 YYDKDF (reference sequence). The CDR3 is made up of 16 amino acids. The CDR3 sequence is CATSKRLVSDTGELFF. In DNA form, the CDR3 reads TGTGCCACCAGCAAACGACTAGTATCCGACACCGGGGAGCTGTTTTTT.

This clonotype has a handful of counts. This chain links TRBV7-8 with TRBJ1-5; perhaps TRBD1 as D (5 bases). Trimming removed 2 bases from V and 5 bases from J, with 7 bases in between. This CDR3 spans 13 amino acids. Looked up from germline, CDR1 is SGHVS and CDR2 is FQNEAQ. The CDR3 sequence: CASSLWGDQPQHF. As DNA, the CDR3 is TGTGCCAGCAGCTTATGGGGGGATCAGCCCCAGCATTTT.

Ten or more counts support this clonotype. The V call is TRBV2, the J call TRBJ2-7; no definite D call. Germline CDR1 reads SNHLY; CDR2 reads FYNNEI. The length of the CDR3 is 12 residues. With 1 base removed from V and 4 bases from J, the gap between germline ends came to 5 bases. This CDR3 is CASSEEEYEQYF. CDR3 nucleotide sequence: TGTGCCAGCAGTGAAGAGGAGTACGAGCAGTACTTC.

As regards this clonotype: Germline and junction disagree at one end, which may indicate a read error. The genes are TRBV9 and TRBJ2-3; no reliable D call. CDR3 length equals 12 residues. Germline assignment: CDR1 SGDLS and CDR2 YYNGEE. The CDR3, as DNA: TGTGCCAGCAACGTAGAGCCAGATACGCAGTATTTT. It yields the protein CASNVEPDTQYF. Based on the CDR3 plus reference TRBV9 and TRBJ2-3, the full variable domain is DSGVTQTPKHLITATGQRVTLRCSPRSGDLSVYWYQQSLDQGLQFLIQYYNGEERAKGNILERFSAQQFPDLHSELNLSSLELGDSALYFCASNVEPDTQYFGPGTRLTVL.

This clonotype was observed once. The chain joins TRBV25-1 to TRBJ1-1, with 10 bases lining up with TRBD1. V lost 4 bases and J lost 3; bases outside the gene matches: 5. The length of the CDR3 is 15 residues. Germline CDR1 is MGHDK and CDR2 is SYGVNS. The CDR3: CASSGFGTGDTEAFF. CDR3 DNA sequence: TGTGCCAGCAGTGGATTCGGGACAGGGGACACTGAAGCTTTCTTT.